This TCR beta chain comes out of a study of identical twins. This clonotype was seen repeatedly, ten times or more. From the 5' RACE reads, TCRdb called clonotypes with MiXCR, one entry per CDR3 protein. The sample includes 690,000 or so distinct CDR3 sequences, roughly 6.2% seen only once; the top ten take 1.5% to 2%. Per the germline V gene, CDR1 is MNHEY and CDR2 is SMNVEV (reference sequence). The CDR3 consists of 14 residues. The V gene lost 6 bases and the J gene lost 2 bases, with 11 bases spanning the gap. Material: naive T cells sorted from blood. This clonotype was obtained from a man between 18 and 29 years old in good health. The chain couples TRBV27 to TRBJ2-1; a weak D match, TRBD2 (5 bases). The DNA of the CDR3 is TGTGCCAGCAGGGGCAGCGGACCCTACAATGAGCAGTTCTTC. Protein: CASRGSGPYNEQFF.